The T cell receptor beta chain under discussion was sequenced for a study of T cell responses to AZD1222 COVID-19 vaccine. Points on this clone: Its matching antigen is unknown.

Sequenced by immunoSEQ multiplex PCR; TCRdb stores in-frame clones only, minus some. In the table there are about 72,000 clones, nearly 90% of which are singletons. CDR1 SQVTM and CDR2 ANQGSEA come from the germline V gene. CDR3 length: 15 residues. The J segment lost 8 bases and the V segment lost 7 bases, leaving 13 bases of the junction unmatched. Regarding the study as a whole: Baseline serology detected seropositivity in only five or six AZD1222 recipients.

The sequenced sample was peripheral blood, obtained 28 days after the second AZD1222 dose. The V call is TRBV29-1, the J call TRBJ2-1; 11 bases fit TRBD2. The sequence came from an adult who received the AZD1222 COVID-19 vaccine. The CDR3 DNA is TGCAGCGCCTATGCGGCACTAGCGGGAGTCGATGAGCAGTTCTTC. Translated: CSAYAALAGVDEQFF.